One and the same sample provided the 20 T cell receptor beta chains below, sequenced in a study of blood T cells in healthy people across ages. Then a second PCR, running about 7 to 11 cycles, was carried out with a sample-barcoded 5' primer and a J-beta primer mix. TCRdb redid the calling of the 5' RACE reads with MiXCR, one entry per CDR3 protein. The sample shows 2 million or so distinct CDR3 sequences, 40% to 55% of them seen only once. The specimen sequenced was blood. The receptor set was obtained from a woman between 35 and 50 years old in good health.

The chain combines TRBV7-3 with TRBJ2-7, with D unresolved. The V gene's germline CDR1 is SGHTA and CDR2 FQGTGA. This CDR3 has 15 amino acids. Trimming removed 5 bases at V and 1 base at J, with 15 bases between. CDR3 in DNA: TGTGCCAGCAGCATTTCACCAGCCCAGTCCTACGAGCAGTACTTC. The encoded protein is CASSISPAQSYEQYF.

The rearrangement links TRBV27 to TRBJ2-5, with 7 nucleotides matching TRBD2. The V gene end was trimmed by 8 bases and the J gene end by 4 bases; junction bases not matched to a gene: 10. Looked up from germline, CDR1 is MNHEY and CDR2 is SMNVEV (reference sequence). The CDR3 sequence is 14 residues long. This chain's CDR3 is CASAGLAAPETQYF. The CDR3 DNA reads as TGTGCCAGCGCGGGTCTAGCGGCCCCAGAGACCCAGTACTTC.

The chain uses TRBV12-3 or TRBV12-4 and TRBJ2-1; 9 bases are shared with TRBD1. The CDR3 has 13 residues. Losses at the gene ends were 5 bases for V and 6 bases for J; bases not matched to a gene: 2. The CDR3 DNA is TGTGCCAGCAGTGACAGGGGGGGCAATGAGCAGTTCTTC. This translates into CASSDRGGNEQFF.

The gene calls are TRBV29-1 and TRBJ1-2; 7 bases match TRBD1. The CDR3 is 14 amino acids. J was trimmed by 5 bases and V by 0 bases; bases with no gene match: 6. Germline CDR1 SQVTM, CDR2 ANQGSEA. CDR3 sequence: CSVEDRGESYGYTF. In DNA form, the CDR3 reads TGCAGCGTTGAAGACAGGGGGGAGAGTTATGGCTACACCTTC.

The chain is built from TRBV20-1 and TRBJ2-6; D gene uncertain. The CDR3 has 14 amino acids. Germline CDR1 reads DFQATT; CDR2 reads SNEGSKA (reference sequence). V was cut by 0 bases and J by 1 base, with 4 bases left in between. CDR3 bases: TGCAGTGCTAGAGAAGAATCTGGGGCCAACGTCCTGACTTTC. This sequence encodes CSAREESGANVLTF.

J is TRBJ1-2 and V is TRBV15; 10 nucleotides align to TRBD1. The CDR3 extends over 14 amino acids. In germline, CDR1 is LNHNV, CDR2 YYDKDF (reference sequence). J gave up 6 bases and V 2 bases, and 3 bases lay outside the gene matches. CDR3 sequence (DNA): TGTGCCACCAGCAGACGGGACAGGGGCGATGGCTACACCTTC. It is translated as CATSRRDRGDGYTF. Variable domain in full (rest from reference TRBV15 and TRBJ1-2): DAMVIQNPRYQVTQFGKPVTLSCSQTLNHNVMYWYQQKSSQAPKLLFHYYDKDFNNEADTPDNFQSRRPNTSFCFLDIRSPGLGDTAMYLCATSRRDRGDGYTFGSGTRLTVV.

V and J are TRBV20-1 and TRBJ2-4; D call uncertain. This CDR3 comprises 13 residues. Germline lookup yields CDR1 DFQATT and CDR2 SNEGSKA (reference sequence). V was trimmed by 2 bases and J by 8 bases, leaving 13 bases between them. The CDR3 DNA follows: TGCAGTGCTAGACCTAGTAGGGTTGACATTCAGTACTTC. This encodes CSARPSRVDIQYF.

The chain couples TRBV20-1 to TRBJ1-6; no definite D call. CDR1 is DFQATT, CDR2 SNEGSKA, per germline (reference sequence). The CDR3 covers 13 residues. Deletions cut 6 bases from V and 3 bases from J, with 9 bases between. The CDR3 loop reads CSARRDYNSPLHF. The CDR3 DNA is TGCAGTGCCCGGCGGGACTATAATTCACCCCTCCACTTT.

V is TRBV20-1 and J is TRBJ2-1, with 12 bases fitting TRBD2. V shed 1 base and J 8 bases; nucleotides not matched to a gene: 6. The CDR3 has 15 residues. In germline, CDR1 is DFQATT, CDR2 SNEGSKA (reference sequence). The CDR3 region is CSARGRTSGVHEQFF. The DNA for the CDR3 is TGCAGTGCTAGAGGCCGGACTAGCGGGGTGCATGAGCAGTTCTTC.

This clonotype has just a few counts. The chain combines TRBV29-1 with TRBJ2-5; TRBD2 might be the D (6 bases). The germline V and J ends were trimmed by 0 bases and 2 bases, with 10 bases remaining between them. The CDR3 sequence is 14 residues long. CDR1 and CDR2 (germline): SQVTM, ANQGSEA. CDR3 nucleotide sequence: TGCAGCGTTGAAGAAGCGGGCGAGCAAGAGACCCAGTACTTC. It codes for CSVEEAGEQETQYF. The full variable domain, completed using reference TRBV29-1 and TRBJ2-5, is SAVISQKPSRDICQRGTSLTIQCQVDSQVTMMFWYRQQPGQSLTLIATANQGSEATYESGFVIDKFPISRPNLTFSTLTVSNMSPEDSSIYLCSVEEAGEQETQYFGPGTRLLVL.

V is TRBV20-1 and J is TRBJ1-2; 11 bases map to TRBD1. V trimming: 4 bases; J trimming: 7 bases; junction bases outside the gene matches: 8. This CDR3 comprises 14 residues. Germline loops: CDR1 DFQATT, CDR2 SNEGSKA (reference sequence). The CDR3 spells CSAIGQGAVGGYTF. The CDR3 bases are TGCAGTGCTATTGGACAGGGGGCCGTAGGTGGCTACACCTTC.

There are a few counts of this clonotype. The chain combines TRBV29-1 with TRBJ2-7; TRBD1 might be the D (5 bases). This CDR3 has 15 amino acids. The V end lost 3 bases, the J end lost 4 bases, and 19 bases lay between the germline ends. The V gene's germline CDR1 is SQVTM and CDR2 ANQGSEA. The DNA of the CDR3 is TGCAGCGTTGATAACCGACAGATTGGAAGGTACGAGCAGTACTTC. Amino acids: CSVDNRQIGRYEQYF.

This clonotype has more than one count but fewer than ten. The V gene is TRBV13, the J gene TRBJ2-3; the match to TRBD1 covers 11 bases. Trimming at V came to 5 bases and at J to 4 bases, leaving 8 bases not matched to a gene. The CDR3 is 16 amino acids. The germline V gene has CDR1 PRHDT and CDR2 FYEKMQ (reference sequence). This CDR3 reads CASSGQGQGVPDTQYF. For the CDR3, the DNA is TGTGCCAGCAGCGGACAGGGACAGGGGGTCCCAGATACGCAGTATTTT.

This chain connects TRBV6-2 or TRBV6-3 to TRBJ2-7, with TRBD1 identical over 9 bases. Looked up from germline, CDR1 is MNHEY and CDR2 is SVGEGT. The CDR3 loop spans 14 amino acids. Trimming cost V 5 bases and J 5 bases; bases outside gene matches: 7. CDR3 loop: CASSPPGQGDEQYF. Here the CDR3 DNA reads TGTGCCAGCAGTCCCCCGGGACAGGGCGACGAGCAGTACTTC.

In the case of this clonotype: Sequence at one end of the junction differs from germline and may be a read error. Here the CDR3 DNA reads TGTGCCAGCAGTGACGCCGGGACCACCTACAATAAGCAGTTCTTC. Translation gives CASSDAGTTYNKQFF. The gene calls are TRBV2 and TRBJ2-1; D may be TRBD1 or TRBD2 (5 bases each). CDR3 length: 15 residues. Germline CDR1 reads SNHLY; CDR2 reads FYNNEI.

The chain has TRBV4-2 and TRBJ2-1, with D possibly being TRBD2 (5 bases). The CDR3 is 12 amino acids. Per the germline V gene, CDR1 is LGHNA and CDR2 is YNFKEQ. V lost 5 bases and J 7 bases, leaving 9 bases between the germline ends. The CDR3 is CASSTTTNEQFF. The CDR3, as DNA: TGTGCCAGCAGCACGACTACGAATGAGCAGTTCTTC.

This chain uses TRBV11-2 with TRBJ2-1; 13 positions agree with TRBD2. V dropped 5 bases and J dropped 7; count of bases not matched to a gene: 8. Germline V gene sequence: CDR1 SGHAT, CDR2 FQNNGV. The CDR3 covers 16 residues. The CDR3 nucleotides are TGTGCCAGCAGCCAAACCACTAGCGGGGGGGCGAATGAGCAGTTCTTC. It encodes CASSQTTSGGANEQFF. The variable domain in full, with the rest retrieved from reference TRBV11-2 and TRBJ2-1, is EAGVAQSPRYKIIEKRQSVAFWCNPISGHATLYWYQQILGQGPKLLIQFQNNGVVDDSQLPKDRFSAERLKGVDSTLKIQPAKLEDSAVYLCASSQTTSGGANEQFFGPGTRLTVL.

V usage is TRBV29-1 and J usage is TRBJ2-7; TRBD1 or TRBD2 may be the D gene (5 bases each). The germline CDR1 and CDR2 sequences are SQVTM and ANQGSEA. The CDR3 is 11 amino acids. Trimming took off 4 bases at V and 7 bases at J, with 11 bases between the two ends. The CDR3 DNA reads TGCAGCGTTGGGGACCTGGGGGAGCAGTACTTC. Protein: CSVGDLGEQYF.

This chain connects TRBV7-2 to TRBJ2-4; the match to TRBD2 covers 8 bases. Germline V lookup: CDR1 SGHTA, CDR2 FQGNSA. The CDR3 extends over 17 amino acids. Trimming removed 1 base from V and 7 bases from J; junction bases left unmatched: 12. The CDR3 nucleotides read TGTGCCAGCAGCTTAGGATCCAGCGGGGGTTCGGAGAACATTCAGTACTTC. Amino acids: CASSLGSSGGSENIQYF.

V usage is TRBV7-2 and J usage is TRBJ2-7; D tentatively reads TRBD1 or TRBD2 (5 bases each). Germline CDR1 reads SGHTA; CDR2 reads FQGNSA. V was clipped by 5 bases and J by 9 bases, with 20 bases between them. The CDR3 sequence is 14 residues long. CDR3 sequence: CASSPGTAPRGQYF. In nucleotides, the CDR3 is TGTGCCAGCAGCCCCGGTACAGCCCCGAGGGGGCAGTACTTC. The complete variable domain, with remaining parts taken from reference TRBV7-2 and TRBJ2-7, reads GAGVSQSPSNKVTEKGKDVELRCDPISGHTALYWYRQSLGQGLEFLIYFQGNSAPDKSGLPSDRFSAERTGGSVSTLTIQRTQQEDSAVYLCASSPGTAPRGQYFGPGTRLTVT.